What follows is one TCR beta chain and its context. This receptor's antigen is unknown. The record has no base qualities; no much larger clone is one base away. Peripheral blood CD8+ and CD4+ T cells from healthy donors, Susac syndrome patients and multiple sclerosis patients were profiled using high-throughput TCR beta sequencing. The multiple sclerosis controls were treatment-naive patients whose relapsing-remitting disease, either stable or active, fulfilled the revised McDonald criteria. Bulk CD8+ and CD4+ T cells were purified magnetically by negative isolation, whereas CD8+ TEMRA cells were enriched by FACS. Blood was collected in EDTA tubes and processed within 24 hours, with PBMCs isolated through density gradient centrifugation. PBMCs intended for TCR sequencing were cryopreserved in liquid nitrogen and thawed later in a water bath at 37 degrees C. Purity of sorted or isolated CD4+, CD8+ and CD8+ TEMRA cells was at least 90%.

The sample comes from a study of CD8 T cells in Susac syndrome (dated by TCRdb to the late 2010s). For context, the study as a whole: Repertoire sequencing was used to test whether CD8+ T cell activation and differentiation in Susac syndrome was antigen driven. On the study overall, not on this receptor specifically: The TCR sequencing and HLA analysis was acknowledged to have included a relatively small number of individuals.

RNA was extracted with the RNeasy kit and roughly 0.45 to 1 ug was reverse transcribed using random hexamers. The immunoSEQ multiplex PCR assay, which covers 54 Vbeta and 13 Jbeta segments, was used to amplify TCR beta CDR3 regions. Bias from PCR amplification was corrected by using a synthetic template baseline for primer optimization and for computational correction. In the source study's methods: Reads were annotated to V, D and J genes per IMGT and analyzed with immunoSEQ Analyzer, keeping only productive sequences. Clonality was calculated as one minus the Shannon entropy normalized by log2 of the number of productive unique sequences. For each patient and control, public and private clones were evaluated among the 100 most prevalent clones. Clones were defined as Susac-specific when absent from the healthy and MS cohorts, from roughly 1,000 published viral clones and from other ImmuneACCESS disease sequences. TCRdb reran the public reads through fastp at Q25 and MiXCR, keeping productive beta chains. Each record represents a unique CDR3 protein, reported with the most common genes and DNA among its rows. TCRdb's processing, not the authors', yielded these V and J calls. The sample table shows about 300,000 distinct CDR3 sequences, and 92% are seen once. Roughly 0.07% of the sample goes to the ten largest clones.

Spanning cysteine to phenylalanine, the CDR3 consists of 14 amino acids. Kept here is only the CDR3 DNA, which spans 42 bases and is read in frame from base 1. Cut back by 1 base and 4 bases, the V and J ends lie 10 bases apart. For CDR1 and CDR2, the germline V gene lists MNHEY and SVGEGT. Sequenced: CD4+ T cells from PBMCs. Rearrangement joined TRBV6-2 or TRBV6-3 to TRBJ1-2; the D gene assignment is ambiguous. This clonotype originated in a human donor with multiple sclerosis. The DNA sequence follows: TGTGCCAGCAGTTACTACGGGTCCGGCTATGGCTACACCTTC. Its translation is CASSYYGSGYGYTF.